The 22 T cell receptor delta chains given below trace back to one sample, sequenced in a study of gamma-delta T cells after stem cell transplantation. TCRdb reanalysed the RT-PCR reads with CATT. This table holds just over 2,500 delta-chain clones, 22% found once. Sequenced material: gamma-delta T cells. All receptors come from a human donor. It is not recorded whose cells these are; they may come from a transplant donor.

Turning to this clone: A read error likely explains why the TCRdb protein, taken from a much larger clone, differs from this DNA's translation at residue 14; the protein shown is translated from the DNA. The chain couples TRDV2 to TRDJ1, with 8 bases aligning to TRDD3. Germline V gene lookup returns CDR1 GEAIGNYY and CDR2 EKD. The CDR3 totals 17 residues. CDR3 nucleotide sequence: TGTGCCTGTGACTACTGGGGGGACCATTCGTACACCGATACACTCATCTTT. This codes for CACDYWGDHSYTDTLIF.

This clone is classed as medium-sized. This same CDR3 is encoded by further DNA sequences in the sample. The chain combines TRDV2 with TRDJ1; 9 bases are shared with TRDD3. There are 14 residues in the CDR3. Germline V lookup: CDR1 GEAIGNYY, CDR2 EKD. Trimming at V came to 3 bases and at J to 2 bases, leaving 3 bases not matched to a gene. The CDR3 DNA follows: TGTGCCTGTGACCCTCTGGGGGATACCGATAAACTCATCTTT. It codes for CACDPLGDTDKLIF.

As regards this clone: A single base is all that separates this from a far larger clone, so a read error is likely. The sample holds other DNA sequences that translate to the same CDR3. The chain uses TRDV2 and TRDJ1; 9 nucleotides align to TRDD3. Germline V gene data show CDR1 as GEAIGNYY and CDR2 as EKD. This CDR3 contains 17 residues. The CDR3 region has the DNA TGTGCCTGTGACTACCTGGGGGATGGTCCCTACACAGATAAACTCATCTTT. This codes for CACDYLGDGPYTDKLIF.

This clone was observed once. A clone one base away is much larger, so this may be a read error. The sample has other DNA sequences that encode this CDR3 too. The chain has TRDV2 and TRDJ1, with 8 bases matching TRDD3. V shed 0 bases and J 2 bases; nucleotides not matched to a gene: 10. The germline CDR1 and CDR2 sequences are GEAIGNYY and EKD. CDR3 size: 17 residues. The CDR3 protein is CACDTILGDTATDKLIF. For the CDR3, the DNA is TGTGCCTGTGACACCATTCTTGGGGATACAGCAACCGATAAACTCATCTTT.

In its sample, this clone ranks as medium-sized. Other DNA sequences of this sample code for an identical CDR3. The rearrangement uses TRDV2 and TRDJ3; tentatively, D is TRDD3 (6 bases). Per germline, CDR1 GEAIGNYY and CDR2 EKD. V gave up 0 bases and J gave up 0 bases, with 8 bases separating them. CDR3 size: 17 residues. The CDR3 DNA is TGTGCCTGTGACACCACTGGGAGCTCCTGGGACACCCGACAGATGTTTTTC. Amino acid sequence: CACDTTGSSWDTRQMFF.

Notes on this clone: A far larger clone differs by one base, so this is likely a read error. The sample holds other DNA sequences that translate to the same CDR3. The chain joins TRDV2 to TRDJ1, with 7 bases that match TRDD3. Trimming cost V 3 bases and J 0 bases; bases outside gene matches: 12. CDR1 GEAIGNYY and CDR2 EKD come from the germline V gene. The CDR3 sequence is 17 residues long. The chain's CDR3 is CACDPVLGAEYTDKLIF. In nucleotides, the CDR3 is TGTGCCTGTGACCCCGTCCTGGGGGCCGAGTACACCGATAAACTCATCTTT.

Sample share makes this clone medium-sized. The chain joins TRDV2 to TRDJ1, with 9 positions matching TRDD3. Germline CDR1 is GEAIGNYY and CDR2 is EKD. The V and J ends lost 2 bases and 4 bases, in that order; junction bases with no gene match: 7. This CDR3 is built from 15 residues. The CDR3 region has the DNA TGTGCCTGTGACATCGTTGGTGGGGGATACGATAAACTCATCTTT. It encodes CACDIVGGGYDKLIF.

This clone was detected only once. Other DNA sequences in the sample encode the same CDR3. This chain joins TRDV1 and TRDJ1; D is possibly TRDD2 (6 bases). The CDR3 is made up of 22 amino acids. Germline V gene sequence: CDR1 TSWWSYY, CDR2 QGS. Trimming pared 0 bases from V and 0 bases from J, leaving 29 bases between. CDR3 protein: CALGELYLLRTEGGPYTDKLIF. As DNA, the CDR3 is TGTGCTCTTGGGGAACTCTACCTCCTACGGACGGAGGGGGGGCCATACACCGATAAACTCATCTTT.

In its sample, this clone ranks as medium-sized. The chain combines TRDV3 with TRDJ1, with 12 bases that match TRDD3. With V trimmed by 5 bases and J by 7 bases, 8 bases remained unmatched. Germline CDR1 is TVYSNPD and CDR2 is GDNSRS (reference sequence). The CDR3 is made up of 13 amino acids. Written as DNA, the CDR3 is TGTGCCCTAAACCTGGGGGATACGGCTAAACTCATCTTT. Translating gives CALNLGDTAKLIF. Full variable domain (remainder filled in from reference TRDV3 and TRDJ1): CDKVTQSSPDQTVASGSEVVLLCTYDTVYSNPDLFWYRIRPDYSFQFVFYGDNSRSEGADFTQGRFSVKHILTQKAFHLVISPVRTEDSATYYCALNLGDTAKLIFGKGTRVTVEP.

Sample share makes this clone large. Other nucleotide sequences in the sample specify the same CDR3. The V and J genes are TRDV2 and TRDJ3, with a weak D call TRDD3 (6 bases). This CDR3 contains 18 residues. Germline values: CDR1 GEAIGNYY, CDR2 EKD. V was pared by 0 bases and J by 0 bases, with 11 bases between. The CDR3 spells CACDTAGASSWDTRQMFF. The CDR3 bases are TGTGCCTGTGACACCGCTGGGGCGAGCTCCTGGGACACCCGACAGATGTTTTTC.

This clone was detected only a few times. One base away lies a much larger clone, so this may be a sequencing read error. Other DNA sequences of this sample code for an identical CDR3. The J gene is TRDJ3, the V gene TRDV2; 7 bases align to TRDD3. Germline values: CDR1 GEAIGNYY, CDR2 EKD. There are 22 residues in the CDR3. J gave up 2 bases and V 0 bases, and 18 bases lay outside the gene matches. The chain's CDR3 is CACDTVTLGVSLETWDTRQMFF. CDR3 coding DNA: TGTGCCTGTGACACCGTTACGCTGGGGGTCAGCCTCGAAACCTGGGACACCCGACAGATGTTTTTC.

This clone has only a few counts. The translation of this DNA and the TCRdb protein of a much larger clone differ at residue 17, probably owing to a read error; the protein shown here is translated from the DNA. V gene TRDV2 combines with J gene TRDJ1, with 13 bases fitting TRDD3. The CDR3 consists of 19 residues. Germline lookup yields CDR1 GEAIGNYY and CDR2 EKD. The CDR3 bases are TGTGCCTGTGACACCGTCAGCCGGACTGGGGGATACGGTGGAGATAAATTCATCTTT. The encoded protein is CACDTVSRTGGYGGDKFIF.

In this sample, this clone is medium-sized. The chain employs TRDV2 and TRDJ1, with TRDD3 identical over 7 bases. Germline CDR1 reads GEAIGNYY; CDR2 reads EKD. The J segment lost 0 bases and the V segment lost 3 bases, leaving 24 bases of the junction unmatched. The CDR3 contains 21 residues. CDR3 residues: CACDLLSSVPLLGKNTDKLIF. In DNA form, the CDR3 reads TGTGCCTGTGACCTCCTGAGTTCAGTGCCCCTACTGGGGAAAAACACCGATAAACTCATCTTT.

This clone was recorded a few times. A much larger clonotype is one base distant, so this may be a read error. At the DNA level, this CDR3 is encoded by other sequences in the same sample as well. The chain recombines TRDV2 with TRDJ1; 7 bases match TRDD3. V lost 3 bases to trimming and J lost 2 bases; unmatched junction nucleotides: 23. The germline V gene has CDR1 GEAIGNYY and CDR2 EKD. This CDR3 region has 20 residues. This CDR3 reads CACDAFYWGILPRYTDKLIF. The CDR3 DNA follows: TGTGCCTGTGACGCGTTCTACTGGGGAATACTCCCAAGGTATACCGATAAACTCATCTTT.

As regards this clone: The amino acid sequence in TCRdb belongs to a much larger clone and departs from this DNA's translation at residue 15, likely a sequencing read error; the sequence shown is translated from the DNA. The chain employs TRDV2 and TRDJ1; TRDD3 aligns across 12 bases. The CDR3 has 17 residues. Per germline, CDR1 GEAIGNYY and CDR2 EKD. The CDR3 sequence: CACDTLLGDTYTDKFIF. The CDR3 DNA follows: TGTGCCTGTGACACCTTACTGGGGGATACTTACACCGATAAATTCATCTTT.

This clone has just a few counts. The chain recombines TRDV2 with TRDJ1; TRDD3 might be the D (6 bases). CDR1 is GEAIGNYY and CDR2 is EKD in the germline V gene. Trimming removed 3 bases at V and 0 bases at J, with 22 bases between. CDR3 length equals 18 residues. CDR3 sequence reads: CACDSVSTEGGHTDKLIF. For the CDR3, the DNA is TGTGCCTGTGACTCCGTTTCTACAGAAGGGGGACACACCGATAAACTCATCTTT.

Details on this clone: This is likely an artifact of a read error, given a far larger clone one base away. Other DNA variants within this sample encode the same CDR3. The gene calls are TRDV2 and TRDJ1; TRDD3 matches at 13 bases. The CDR3 contains 21 residues. Looked up from germline, CDR1 is GEAIGNYY and CDR2 is EKD. This chain's CDR3 is CACDTLLGDTRRRADTDKLIF. The DNA for the CDR3 is TGTGCCTGTGACACTTTACTGGGGGATACGCGCAGGCGGGCTGATACCGATAAACTCATCTTC.

A word on this clone: Given a much more abundant clone one base away, this may be a read error. The chain has TRDV2 and TRDJ1; 11 bases match TRDD3. The length of the CDR3 is 21 residues. The germline gives CDR1 GEAIGNYY, CDR2 EKD. The V and J ends lost 3 bases and 0 bases, in that order; junction bases with no gene match: 20. CDR3 DNA: TGTGCCTGTGACGCCTGGGTGGGGGATACGCGGGTGGGAACCAACACCGATAAACTCATCTTT. Amino acids: CACDAWVGDTRVGTNTDKLIF.

By share of the sample, this clone is medium-sized. The chain joins TRDV2 to TRDJ3; 13 bases are a match to TRDD3. The CDR3 runs 19 residues. V was clipped by 3 bases and J by 0 bases; unmatched bases: 4. Germline assignment: CDR1 GEAIGNYY and CDR2 EKD. CDR3 loop: CACDRTGGYASWDTRQMFF. CDR3 DNA sequence: TGTGCCTGTGACCGTACTGGGGGATACGCCTCCTGGGACACCCGACAGATGTTTTTC.

Sample share makes this clone medium-sized (0.01 to 0.1%). This chain links TRDV2 with TRDJ1, with TRDD3 matching 8 bases. Losses at the gene ends were 3 bases for V and 0 bases for J; bases not matched to a gene: 5. CDR3 length: 15 residues. Germline assignment: CDR1 GEAIGNYY and CDR2 EKD. CDR3 loop: CACDSLGDDTDKLIF. DNA of the CDR3: TGTGCCTGTGACTCTCTGGGGGACGACACCGATAAACTCATCTTT.

This clone is labeled as medium-sized. CDR3 sequence (DNA): TGTGCCTGTGACACTCTGGGGGACCAAACAATGTACACCGATAAACTCATCTTT. It encodes CACDTLGDQTMYTDKLIF. The chain has TRDV2 and TRDJ1, with 8 bases aligning to TRDD3. Germline assignment: CDR1 GEAIGNYY and CDR2 EKD. V was clipped by 1 base and J by 0 bases; unmatched bases: 12. CDR3 length: 18 residues.

On this clone: TCRdb's protein, taken from a much larger clone, differs from this DNA's translation at residue 5, likely owing to a read error; the protein displayed comes from the DNA. The chain recombines TRDV2 with TRDJ1, with D possibly being TRDD3 (5 bases). The CDR3 totals 15 residues. Germline CDR1 GEAIGNYY, CDR2 EKD. The V end lost 3 bases, the J end lost 2 bases, and 15 bases lay between the germline ends. In DNA, the CDR3 is TGTGCCTGTGACGTCGTACTGGCGAAAACCGATAAACTCATCTTT. The encoded protein is CACDVVLAKTDKLIF.